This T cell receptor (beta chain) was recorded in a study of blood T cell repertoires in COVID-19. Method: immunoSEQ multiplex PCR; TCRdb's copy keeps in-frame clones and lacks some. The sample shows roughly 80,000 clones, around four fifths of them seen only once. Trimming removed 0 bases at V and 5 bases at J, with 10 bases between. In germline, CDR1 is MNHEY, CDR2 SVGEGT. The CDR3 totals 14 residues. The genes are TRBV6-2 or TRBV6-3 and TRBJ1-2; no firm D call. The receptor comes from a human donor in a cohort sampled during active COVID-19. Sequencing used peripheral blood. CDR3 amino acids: CASSYSRGRYGYTF. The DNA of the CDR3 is TGTGCCAGCAGTTACTCGAGAGGGAGGTATGGCTACACCTTC.